This T cell receptor beta chain was sequenced during a study of PD-L1 blockade in urothelial cancer. For the study at large: T cells numbered a median of roughly 150,000 in the blood samples.

Using immunoSEQ multiplex PCR, the repertoire was profiled, and TCRdb retains in-frame clones only, with some absent. The sample holds about 52,000 clones, about 87% seen once. The germline gives CDR1 SGHNT, CDR2 YYREEE (reference sequence). The length of the CDR3 is 15 residues. V lost 0 bases to trimming and J lost 7 bases; unmatched junction nucleotides: 5. The chain uses TRBV5-4 and TRBJ2-4, with 9 bases matching TRBD1. The sequenced sample was PBMCs, obtained around atezolizumab (anti-PD-L1) treatment. The receptor's source is a middle-aged man with urothelial cancer. The CDR3 is CASSLGGTGPNIQYF. CDR3 DNA sequence: TGTGCCAGCAGCTTGGGTGGGACAGGGCCCAACATTCAGTACTTC.